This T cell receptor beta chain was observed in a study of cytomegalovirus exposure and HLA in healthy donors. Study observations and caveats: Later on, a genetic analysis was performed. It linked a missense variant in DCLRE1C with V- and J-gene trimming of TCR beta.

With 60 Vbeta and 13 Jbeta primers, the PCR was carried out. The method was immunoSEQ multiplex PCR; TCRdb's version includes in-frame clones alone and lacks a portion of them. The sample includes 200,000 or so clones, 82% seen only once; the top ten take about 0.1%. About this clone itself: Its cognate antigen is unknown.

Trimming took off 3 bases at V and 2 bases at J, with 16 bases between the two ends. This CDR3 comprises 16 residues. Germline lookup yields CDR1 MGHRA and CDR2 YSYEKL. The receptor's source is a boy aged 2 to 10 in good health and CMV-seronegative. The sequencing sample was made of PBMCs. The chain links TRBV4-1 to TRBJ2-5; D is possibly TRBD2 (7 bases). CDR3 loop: CASSHPQGGGQETQYF. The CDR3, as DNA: TGCGCCAGCAGCCATCCCCAAGGGGGGGGTCAAGAGACCCAGTACTTC.